These T cell receptor beta chains were read from a single sample in a study of T cell responses to AZD1222 COVID-19 vaccine. Assay: immunoSEQ multiplex PCR; the TCRdb copy retains only in-frame clones and omits some. The table shows around 130,000 clones, with approximately 85% occurring only once. Sequencing was performed on peripheral blood, taken on day 0 of AZD1222 vaccination. Source of these receptors: an adult in good health. Both conserved end residues are part of each CDR3. The order of the fields is J gene, V gene, clone size, D gene, CDR3 DNA, CDR3 protein. A D gene is named only where the DNA matches it firmly. Clone size is shown for a subset of rows, as once, few, many or a class of expanded clone.

>TRBJ2-2|TRBV11-1|.|.
TGTGCCAGCAGCTTCGGGGGATCGAACACCGGGGAGCTGTTTTTT
CASSFGGSNTGELFF
>TRBJ2-7|TRBV27|.|.
TGTGCCAGCAGTTTAAGCCCTGACTACGAGCAGTACTTC
CASSLSPDYEQYF
>TRBJ2-4|TRBV18|.|.
TGTGCCAGCTCACCAGGGGGCGAAAACATTCAGTACTTC
CASSPGGENIQYF
>TRBJ1-2|TRBV14|.|.
TGTGCCAGCAGCCAGAACCCCGACCCGGGAGCGTATGGCTACACCTTC
CASSQNPDPGAYGYTF
>TRBJ2-3|TRBV6-5|.|.
TGTGCCAGCAGTTATTCAAGAGCTAGCACAGATACGCAGTATTTT
CASSYSRASTDTQYF
>TRBJ1-5|TRBV11-3|.|.
TGTGCCAGCAACGATATCGTTGTCGAAAACAATCAGCCCCAGCATTTT
CASNDIVVENNQPQHF
>TRBJ1-2|TRBV30|.|.
TGTGCCTGGAGAATAGCCTATGGCTACACCTTC
CAWRIAYGYTF
>TRBJ1-2|TRBV27|.|TRBD1
TGTGCCAGCACCACAGGGGTCAAAAACTGGGGTGGCTACACCTTC
CASTTGVKNWGGYTF
>TRBJ2-7|TRBV9|once|.
TGTGCCAGCAGCGTAGATACTAGGAACGAGCAGTACTTC
CASSVDTRNEQYF
>TRBJ2-5|TRBV6-4|.|TRBD2
TGTGCCAGCAGTGCCGCTAGCGGGGGAGAGACCCAGTACTTC
CASSAASGGETQYF
>TRBJ1-4|TRBV18|.|.
TGTGCCAGCTCACCACCTGGACAGCCTGGGGAAAAACTGTTTTTT
CASSPPGQPGEKLFF
>TRBJ2-2|TRBV4-1|.|TRBD1
TGCGCCAGCAGCCAAAAGGGGACAGGGGGGTTCCGGACCGGGGAGCTGTTTTTT
CASSQKGTGGFRTGELFF
>TRBJ2-1|TRBV24-1|.|TRBD1
TGTGCCACCAGTGACATGACAGGGGAAAGCTCCTACAATGAGCAGTTCTTC
CATSDMTGESSYNEQFF
>TRBJ1-1|TRBV12-5|few|.
TGTGCTAGTGGCAAGAGGCAGGGGAGTTTGAACACTGAAGCTTTCTTT
CASGKRQGSLNTEAFF
>TRBJ1-2|TRBV18|.|.
TGTGCCAGCTCACCGGGACCGCACTATGGCTACACCTTC
CASSPGPHYGYTF
>TRBJ2-7|TRBV27|.|.
TGTGCCAGCAGTTGGGACCAGTTAAGCTCCTACGAGCAGTACTTC
CASSWDQLSSYEQYF